This TCR beta chain was captured in a study of Ad26.COV2.S vaccination and SARS-CoV-2 variants. About the research overall: Intramuscular Ad26.COV2.S at 5x10^10 or 1x10^11 viral particles.

Some clones are missing from TCRdb's copy, which holds only in-frame ones; the method was immunoSEQ multiplex PCR. The table has more than 350,000 clones, more than 80% seen once. The V segment lost 4 bases and the J segment 4 bases; nucleotides outside the gene matches: 18. There are 18 residues in the CDR3. The V gene's germline CDR1 is SGHRS and CDR2 YFSETQ. As for treatment: about 20 received Ad26.COV2.S at low or high dose, single or two shots; a few received placebo; per-sample allocation not given. Each sample was drawn 63 days after the first injection (of vaccine or placebo). An Ad26 vector was used to express Wuhan-strain SARS-CoV-2 spike as the vaccine.

The input for sequencing was peripheral blood, taken in a trial of Ad26.COV2.S vaccine versus placebo. The receptor's source is a person between 18 and 65 years old who received the Ad26.COV2.S COVID-19 vaccine or a placebo. V usage is TRBV5-1 and J usage is TRBJ1-2; the match to TRBD1 covers 8 bases. The CDR3 reads CASSPPWGTGRGGYGYTF. In DNA, the CDR3 is TGCGCCAGCAGCCCGCCCTGGGGGACAGGTCGTGGTGGCTATGGCTACACCTTC. Based on the CDR3 plus reference TRBV5-1 and TRBJ1-2, the full variable domain is KAGVTQTPRYLIKTRGQQVTLSCSPISGHRSVSWYQQTPGQGLQFLFEYFSETQRNKGNFPGRFSGRQFSNSRSEMNVSTLELGDSALYLCASSPPWGTGRGGYGYTFGSGTRLTVV.